Each of the 21 T cell receptor beta chains below was sequenced from the same sample in a study of T-cell memory formation after mild COVID-19. TCRdb independently ran MiXCR on the 5' RACE reads; one entry per CDR3 protein. The sample includes roughly 250,000 distinct CDR3 sequences, over 15% of them seen just once. Sequencing was performed on PBMCs or a T cell subset sorted from them (not recorded which). The receptors here all came from a man younger than 35 who had mild COVID-19 (a few samples of this study predate the infection). Cell type and time point are not known.

This clonotype was seen once. This sequence joins TRBV5-1 and TRBJ2-2; no reliable D call. Germline V CDR1 and CDR2: SGHRS, YFSETQ. There are 17 residues in the CDR3. Trimming shortened V by 0 bases and J by 0 bases, and 12 bases separated the two germline ends. CDR3 DNA: TGCGCCAGCAGCTTGGGCCAAAGGGCTGCGAACACCGGGGAGCTGTTTTTT. It encodes CASSLGQRAANTGELFF.

This clonotype was seen at least ten times. V gene TRBV29-1 combines with J gene TRBJ2-4; D assignment may be TRBD1 or TRBD2 (6 bases each). Germline-derived CDR1 and CDR2 are SQVTM and ANQGSEA. The length of the CDR3 is 13 residues. V gave up 3 bases and J gave up 9 bases, with 15 bases separating them. CDR3 bases: TGCAGCGTTGACGAAGGAGGGGGGAGCATTCAGTACTTC. This translates into CSVDEGGGSIQYF.

This clonotype was counted between two and nine times. This rearrangement joins TRBV3-1 to TRBJ1-2; D uncertain. CDR1 and CDR2 (germline): LGHDT, YNNKEL (reference sequence). V was clipped by 0 bases and J by 5 bases, with 19 bases between them. The length of the CDR3 is 17 residues. The CDR3 sequence is CASSQDPGLVGIYGYTF. CDR3 in DNA: TGTGCCAGCAGCCAAGACCCTGGTTTGGTAGGGATATATGGCTACACCTTC.

The J gene is TRBJ1-4, the V gene TRBV20-1; TRBD1 aligns across 8 bases. The V gene end was trimmed by 4 bases and the J gene end by 0 bases; junction bases not matched to a gene: 7. CDR1 is DFQATT, CDR2 SNEGSKA, per germline (reference sequence). The CDR3 extends over 16 amino acids. CDR3 nucleotides: TGCAGTGCTAATCCGGGACAGGCTGCAACTAATGAAAAACTGTTTTTT. It encodes CSANPGQAATNEKLFF.

This chain joins TRBV12-3 or TRBV12-4 and TRBJ1-2; D not resolved. The CDR3 is 15 residues long. Trimming removed 6 bases from V and 4 bases from J, with 18 bases in between. CDR3 coding DNA: TGTGCCAGCAGCCTTAACTTGCTAAATCCCTATGGCTACACCTTC. It codes for CASSLNLLNPYGYTF.

This chain joins TRBV20-1 and TRBJ1-2; TRBD1 matches at 8 bases. Germline assignment: CDR1 DFQATT and CDR2 SNEGSKA (reference sequence). The CDR3 length is 13 residues. Losses at the gene ends were 3 bases for V and 3 bases for J; bases not matched to a gene: 3. The CDR3 nucleotides are TGCAGTGCTAGTAGGACAGGGTACTATGGCTACACCTTC. Its translation: CSASRTGYYGYTF.

This clonotype was seen once. The V and J genes are TRBV29-1 and TRBJ1-1; D might be TRBD1 (6 bases). This CDR3 contains 13 residues. Germline V gene sequence: CDR1 SQVTM, CDR2 ANQGSEA. Trimming cost V 8 bases and J 3 bases, with 16 bases left between them. The CDR3 DNA is TGCAGCCAGGAAACAGGGTGGGACACTGAAGCTTTCTTT. Encoded protein: CSQETGWDTEAFF.

This sequence joins TRBV23-1 and TRBJ2-7; 8 nucleotides match TRBD1. TRBV23-1 is assigned to the ORF class and has an uncertain function. The CDR3 length is 15 residues. After removal of 7 bases from V and 6 bases from J, the junction contained 14 bases not matched to a gene. The CDR3 here is CASILRTGKAREQYV. CDR3 nucleotide sequence: TGCGCCAGCATACTACGGACAGGGAAAGCGCGCGAGCAGTACGTC.

The CDR3: CASSLSVGVNGYTF. In DNA form, the CDR3 reads TGTGCCAGCAGTTTATCGGTAGGGGTAAATGGCTACACCTTC. J is TRBJ1-2 and V is TRBV27; the D gene is possibly TRBD1 (5 bases). Germline values: CDR1 MNHEY, CDR2 SMNVEV (reference sequence). The CDR3 runs 14 residues. With 0 bases removed from V and 6 bases from J, the gap between germline ends came to 11 bases.

This clonotype was detected only a few times. The chain couples TRBV6-2 or TRBV6-3 to TRBJ2-5; D remains unclear. Germline CDR1 is MNHEY and CDR2 is SVGEGT. With 7 bases removed from V and 5 bases from J, the gap between germline ends came to 8 bases. The CDR3 is made up of 11 amino acids. The CDR3 DNA sequence: TGTGCCAGCACCAACGGGGAGACCCAGTACTTC. It is translated as CASTNGETQYF.

In this sample, this clonotype turned up once. The chain joins TRBV5-4 to TRBJ2-1; D possibly corresponds to TRBD2 (6 bases). The CDR3 is made up of 14 amino acids. Germline V CDR1 and CDR2: SGHNT, YYREEE (reference sequence). Trimming stripped 0 bases from V and 3 bases from J, with 7 bases between. Written as DNA, the CDR3 is TGTGCCAGCAGCTTGGGGCGGGACTACAATGAGCAGTTCTTC. Protein sequence: CASSLGRDYNEQFF. Variable domain in full (rest from reference TRBV5-4 and TRBJ2-1): ETGVTQSPTHLIKTRGQQVTLRCSSQSGHNTVSWYQQALGQGPQFIFQYYREEENGRGNFPPRFSGLQFPNYSSELNVNALELDDSALYLCASSLGRDYNEQFFGPGTRLTVL.

The chain employs TRBV9 and TRBJ2-1; 10 bases align to TRBD2. Trimming removed 0 bases from V and 13 bases from J; junction bases left unmatched: 7. CDR1 is SGDLS and CDR2 is YYNGEE in the germline V gene. The length of the CDR3 is 14 residues. CDR3 protein: CASSVERGGRGQFF. In DNA, the CDR3 is TGTGCCAGCAGCGTAGAGCGGGGGGGTCGAGGTCAGTTCTTC.

This clonotype was detected only a few times. The V gene is TRBV29-1, the J gene TRBJ2-7, with D possibly called TRBD1 or TRBD2 (5 bases each). CDR1 and CDR2 from the germline V gene are SQVTM and ANQGSEA. The CDR3 length is 14 residues. V was cut by 3 bases and J by 0 bases, with 12 bases left in between. CDR3 loop: CSVEGPLASYEQYV. CDR3 DNA sequence: TGCAGCGTTGAGGGACCCCTGGCCTCCTACGAGCAGTACGTC.

The chain employs TRBV3-1 and TRBJ2-1; the match to TRBD2 covers 9 bases. In germline, CDR1 is LGHDT, CDR2 YNNKEL (reference sequence). V was clipped by 4 bases and J by 8 bases; unmatched bases: 9. The CDR3 is 15 residues long. This chain's CDR3 is CASSRAGGILDEQFF. CDR3 sequence (DNA): TGTGCCAGCAGCCGGGCGGGGGGGATATTGGATGAGCAGTTCTTC.

This sequence joins TRBV6-4 and TRBJ2-7; weak D call: TRBD1 (6 bases). V was pared by 10 bases and J by 6 bases, with 25 bases between. Germline CDR1 and CDR2: MRHNA and SNTAGT. The CDR3 totals 15 residues. Here the CDR3 DNA reads TGTGCCATAATCCCAGGGGAACCTACTCTCATCGAGCAGTACGTC. Its protein is CAIIPGEPTLIEQYV.

The chain recombines TRBV6-2 or TRBV6-3 with TRBJ2-7; 11 positions match TRBD1. The ends lost 6 bases at V and 7 bases at J; junction bases unmatched: 5. The CDR3 consists of 13 residues. Per germline, CDR1 MNHEY and CDR2 SVGEGT. Here the CDR3 reads CASRGQGAGEQYF. The CDR3 bases are TGTGCCAGCAGAGGACAGGGGGCCGGTGAGCAGTACTTC.

This clonotype was seen more than once but under ten times. This chain uses TRBV20-1 with TRBJ1-6; D ambiguous. The germline V gene has CDR1 DFQATT and CDR2 SNEGSKA (reference sequence). This CDR3 region has 16 residues. The germline V and J ends were trimmed by 6 bases and 6 bases, with 21 bases remaining between them. For the CDR3, the DNA is TGCAGTGCCGACCGTCGGGGAGGGTTCCGTAATTCACCCCTCCACTTT. Translated, it gives CSADRRGGFRNSPLHF.

This clonotype was picked up a small number of times. This chain joins TRBV5-1 and TRBJ1-5, with D possibly TRBD1 on 6 matching bases. From germline, CDR1 is SGHRS and CDR2 YFSETQ. Trimming cost V 3 bases and J 4 bases, with 11 bases left between them. The CDR3 length is 14 residues. The chain's CDR3 is CASSSEGGNQPQHF. As DNA, the CDR3 is TGCGCCAGCAGCTCTGAAGGGGGAAATCAGCCCCAGCATTTT.

The V gene is TRBV12-3 or TRBV12-4, the J gene TRBJ1-1; 7 positions match TRBD1. Trimming removed 5 bases from V and 1 base from J; junction bases left unmatched: 4. This CDR3 spans 14 amino acids. Written as DNA, the CDR3 is TGTGCCAGCAGTGCCCGGACAGGGAACACTGAAGCTTTCTTT. It is translated as CASSARTGNTEAFF.

The chain couples TRBV6-2 or TRBV6-3 to TRBJ2-7, with 12 bases that match TRBD2. Trimming removed 5 bases from V and 2 bases from J; junction bases left unmatched: 4. The CDR3 consists of 15 residues. CDR1 is MNHEY, CDR2 SVGEGT, per germline. DNA for the CDR3: TGTGCCAGCAGTCGACTAGCGGGGGCCCCCTACGAGCAGTACTTC. Translated: CASSRLAGAPYEQYF.

Ten or more counts support this clonotype. CDR3 coding DNA: TGTGCCACCAGCAGAGATTCTGGCGGCTACACCTTC. It specifies CATSRDSGGYTF. The chain combines TRBV15 with TRBJ1-2; D gene uncertain. Germline V lookup: CDR1 LNHNV, CDR2 YYDKDF (reference sequence). The CDR3 extends over 12 amino acids. V lost 0 bases and J lost 8, with 7 bases in between.